The entry that follows covers one T cell receptor (beta chain) sequence. What it binds is not known. For the second PCR, which ran for about 6 to 11 cycles, a sample-barcoded 5' primer and a J-beta primer mix were used. TCRdb independently ran MiXCR on the 5' RACE reads; one entry per CDR3 protein. Of around 1,600,000 distinct CDR3 sequences listed, about 45% are singletons. Germline lookup yields CDR1 DFQATT and CDR2 SNEGSKA (reference sequence). V shed 0 bases and J 10 bases; nucleotides not matched to a gene: 14. The CDR3 extends over 16 amino acids. The data are from a study of blood T cells in healthy people across ages. Study background: With template switching, about one barcoded beta molecule was captured per two T cells. Study results and limitations: Conclusively comparing naive with antigen-experienced cells was impossible with unsorted PBMCs. Naive T cell percentage by flow cytometry tracked strongly with beta diversity.

Donors ranged from about 6 to 90 years old and were healthy Caucasians in Russia. Specimen: blood. The chain uses TRBV20-1 and TRBJ2-1, with 8 bases matching TRBD1. This clonotype was obtained from a woman younger than 35 in good health. CDR3 protein: CSAREVWDRFVREQFF. The DNA of the CDR3 is TGCAGTGCTAGAGAAGTCTGGGACAGGTTCGTAAGAGAGCAGTTCTTC.